This T cell receptor (beta chain) was observed in a study of neurological immune-mediated disorders. This clonotype was detected ten times or more. The cDNA came from 5'RACE with 10-nucleotide random UMIs. TCRdb processed the 5' RACE reads anew with MiXCR; each CDR3 protein has one entry. The sample consists of about 80,000 distinct CDR3 sequences, roughly 9% of them appearing once. Germline assignment: CDR1 SGHRS and CDR2 YFSETQ. Between the trimmed V and J ends, which lost 2 bases and 2 bases, there was a span of 7 bases. The CDR3 consists of 13 residues. This sequence joins TRBV5-1 and TRBJ2-5; D not resolved. The sequence was collected from a man aged 50-59 years in good health. The material sequenced was PBMCs. CDR3 nucleotides: TGCGCCAGCAGCTTTATGTCACAAGAGACCCAGTACTTC. Translating gives CASSFMSQETQYF.